This record concerns one T cell receptor beta chain sequence. Its target is not known. Assay: immunoSEQ multiplex PCR; the TCRdb copy retains only in-frame clones and omits some. This sample has about 35,000 clones, with about 80% found just once. The CDR3 loop spans 14 amino acids. V was trimmed by 4 bases and J by 1 base, leaving 10 bases between them. Germline CDR1 and CDR2: SGHRS and YFSETQ. The data stem from a study of T cells in narcolepsy. At the level of the study: Donors had narcolepsy type 1 or type 2, or were healthy controls.

General study results and limits: No autoreactive T cell clone sequences appeared in some memory CD4+ repertoires. HCRT-specific and TRIB2-specific autoreactive clonotypes appeared among same-patient CSF and blood CD4+ clonotypes.

This TCR came from a human donor in good health. The sequenced sample was memory (CD45RA-) CD4+ T cells from blood. J is TRBJ2-3 and V is TRBV5-1; maybe TRBD1 (5 bases). The CDR3 bases are TGCGCCAGCAGCACAGGACGGGGCACAGATACGCAGTATTTT. Amino acids: CASSTGRGTDTQYF.